These 32 T cell receptor beta chains originate from one sample sequenced in a study of blood T cells in healthy people across ages. A second about 7 to 11 cycle PCR used barcoded and J-beta primers. TCRdb recomputed calls from the 5' RACE reads with MiXCR, one row per CDR3 protein. Among roughly 560,000 distinct CDR3 sequences listed, 24% were seen once. A further study also used this sample, focusing on T cells of mothers and their children.

The source material was blood. The receptor source for this set is a boy younger than 18 in good health.

This clonotype was counted at least ten times. V gene TRBV7-6 combines with J gene TRBJ2-5; 10 bases are a match to TRBD2. Germline V CDR1 and CDR2: SGHVS, FNYEAQ. The CDR3 is made up of 15 amino acids. J gave up 5 bases and V 3 bases, and 6 bases lay outside the gene matches. The CDR3 protein is CASSLGLARGETQYF. DNA for the CDR3: TGTGCCAGCAGCTTGGGACTAGCGAGGGGTGAGACCCAGTACTTC. Full variable domain (rest looked up from reference TRBV7-6 and TRBJ2-5): GAGVSQSPRYKVTKRGQDVALRCDPISGHVSLYWYRQALGQGPEFLTYFNYEAQQDKSGLPNDRFSAERPEGSISTLTIQRTEQRDSAMYRCASSLGLARGETQYFGPGTRLLVL.

This clonotype occurred a few times. The rearrangement links TRBV6-5 to TRBJ2-4; 8 bases are shared with TRBD1. V lost 10 bases to trimming and J lost 4 bases; unmatched junction nucleotides: 6. The CDR3 runs to 13 residues. In germline, CDR1 is MNHEY, CDR2 SVGAGI. This CDR3 reads CATGGRHKNIQYF. In DNA form, the CDR3 reads TGTGCCACAGGGGGCAGGCATAAAAACATTCAGTACTTC.

The chain carries TRBV4-2 and TRBJ2-5; 8 positions match TRBD1. The length of the CDR3 is 14 residues. Germline-derived CDR1 and CDR2 are LGHNA and YNFKEQ. V lost 5 bases, J lost 5 bases, and 7 bases stayed unmatched. The CDR3 DNA follows: TGTGCCAGCAGCTTTGGACAGGGCTTGGAGACCCAGTACTTC. Protein sequence: CASSFGQGLETQYF.

The chain is built from TRBV4-2 and TRBJ2-1, with D perhaps matching TRBD2 (6 bases). The germline gives CDR1 LGHNA, CDR2 YNFKEQ. The CDR3 extends over 15 amino acids. V was trimmed by 3 bases and J by 5 bases, leaving 14 bases between them. The CDR3 here is CASSQNLGLNNEQFF. In DNA form, the CDR3 reads TGTGCCAGCAGCCAGAATCTGGGACTTAACAATGAGCAGTTCTTC.

There are a few counts of this clonotype. This chain uses TRBV9 with TRBJ1-6; tentatively, D is TRBD1 (5 bases). The germline V gene has CDR1 SGDLS and CDR2 YYNGEE. The germline V and J ends were trimmed by 0 bases and 7 bases, with 11 bases remaining between them. The CDR3 is made up of 15 amino acids. The CDR3, as DNA: TGTGCCAGCAGCGTAGGGGGCAGCCCAAATTCACCCCTCCACTTT. Translation gives CASSVGGSPNSPLHF.

The chain links TRBV20-1 to TRBJ2-7; 7 nucleotides match TRBD1. Per the germline V gene, CDR1 is DFQATT and CDR2 is SNEGSKA (reference sequence). The CDR3 is 14 residues long. The V segment lost 2 bases and the J segment 0 bases; nucleotides outside the gene matches: 4. The DNA of the CDR3 is TGCAGTGCTAGATCCGGGACAGCCTCCTACGAGCAGTACTTC. Translating gives CSARSGTASYEQYF.

The chain employs TRBV20-1 and TRBJ2-7; D is unresolved. Germline V gives CDR1 DFQATT, CDR2 SNEGSKA (reference sequence). CDR3 length: 11 residues. CDR3 sequence: CSVRLPHEQYF. As DNA, the CDR3 is TGCAGCGTCCGGCTACCCCACGAGCAGTACTTC.

This clonotype was seen a handful of times. The chain combines TRBV28 with TRBJ2-1; the D gene could be TRBD1 or TRBD2 (5 bases each). V lost 1 base to trimming and J lost 0 bases, with 10 bases between them. The germline V gene encodes CDR1 MDHEN and CDR2 SYDVKM. CDR3 size: 16 residues. CDR3 coding DNA: TGTGCCAGCAGTTTATCTTCTGGGGGCTCCTACAATGAGCAGTTCTTC. Protein product: CASSLSSGGSYNEQFF. Full variable domain (outside the CDR3, taken from reference TRBV28 and TRBJ2-1): DVKVTQSSRYLVKRTGEKVFLECVQDMDHENMFWYRQDPGLGLRLIYFSYDVKMKEKGDIPEGYSVSREKKERFSLILESASTNQTSMYLCASSLSSGGSYNEQFFGPGTRLTVL.

The chain employs TRBV29-1 and TRBJ1-2, with D possibly TRBD1 on 6 matching bases. V gave up 6 bases and J gave up 8 bases, with 13 bases separating them. The V gene's germline CDR1 is SQVTM and CDR2 ANQGSEA. The CDR3 length is 11 residues. CDR3 loop: CSVSPGAGYTF. CDR3 coding DNA: TGCAGCGTGTCGCCAGGGGCCGGCTACACCTTC.

This clonotype has more than one count but fewer than ten. V is TRBV4-3 and J is TRBJ2-5, with TRBD1 matching over 8 bases. Matching the DNA end better, TRBJ2-7 makes the J call doubtful. The CDR3 is 15 amino acids. Germline V CDR1 and CDR2: LGHNA, YSLEER. The DNA for the CDR3 is TGCGCCAGCAGCCAGACCCGGACAGGGTGGAACGAGCAGTACTTC. This codes for CASSQTRTGWNEQYF.

This chain uses TRBV7-3 with TRBJ2-2, with unresolved D. Germline V gives CDR1 SGHTA, CDR2 FQGTGA. The CDR3 contains 15 residues. Deletions cut 5 bases from V and 1 base from J, with 11 bases between. In DNA form, the CDR3 reads TGTGCCAGCAGCCCAATTAGTATGAACACCGGGGAGCTGTTTTTT. It encodes CASSPISMNTGELFF.

A remark on this clonotype: A junction boundary mismatches the germline segment, possibly from a read error. This chain uses TRBV7-2 with TRBJ2-5, with 10 bases fitting TRBD2. The germline V gene encodes CDR1 SGHTA and CDR2 FQGNSA. This CDR3 is 12 amino acids long. The CDR3 DNA sequence: TGTGCCAGCAGCACCAGGACTAGCGGTACTTTCTTC. This encodes CASSTRTSGTFF.

On this clonotype: At one of its ends the junction is not consistent with the germline gene, which may arise from a read error. This chain connects TRBV20-1 to TRBJ2-4; TRBD1 aligns across 8 bases. This CDR3 spans 16 amino acids. Germline V CDR1 and CDR2: DFQATT, SNEGSKA (reference sequence). DNA of the CDR3: TGCAGTGCTAACTATGGACAGGGCCTAGCCAAAAACACTCAGTACTTC. It codes for CSANYGQGLAKNTQYF.

This clonotype occurred many times. The V and J genes are TRBV27 and TRBJ2-1, with TRBD2 identical over 9 bases. The germline CDR1 and CDR2 sequences are MNHEY and SMNVEV (reference sequence). The CDR3 is 15 amino acids. Trimming removed 3 bases from V and 3 bases from J; junction bases left unmatched: 3. CDR3 DNA: TGTGCCAGCAGTTTGACTAGCGGCCGCTACAATGAGCAGTTCTTC. It codes for CASSLTSGRYNEQFF.

This rearrangement joins TRBV20-1 to TRBJ1-6, with 10 bases lining up with TRBD1. Looked up from germline, CDR1 is DFQATT and CDR2 is SNEGSKA (reference sequence). The J segment lost 10 bases and the V segment lost 6 bases, leaving 12 bases of the junction unmatched. This CDR3 comprises 15 residues. CDR3 sequence (DNA): TGCAGTGCCAAACCGGGACAGGGGACATACTCACCCCTCCACTTT. Its protein is CSAKPGQGTYSPLHF.

This clonotype occurred a few times. This chain joins TRBV18 and TRBJ2-7, with 7 bases aligning to TRBD1. Gene TRBJ2-5 matches the end of the DNA better, so the J call may be wrong. The CDR3 totals 14 residues. Germline CDR1 is KGHSH and CDR2 is LQKENI. The CDR3 nucleotides read TGTGCCAGCTCACCACTTCAGACAGGGGAGACCCAGTACTTC. Translated, it gives CASSPLQTGETQYF.

The table lists this clonotype with a few counts. The V gene is TRBV7-2, the J gene TRBJ2-5; D not resolved. CDR3 length: 13 amino acids. The V and J ends lost 3 bases and 1 base respectively, with 6 bases between them. Germline V gives CDR1 SGHTA, CDR2 FQGNSA. CDR3 sequence (DNA): TGTGCCAGCAGCTTTCAGGTCCAAGAGACCCAGTACTTC. This encodes CASSFQVQETQYF.

The chain couples TRBV6-1 to TRBJ2-5, with D tentatively TRBD1 (5 bases). Per the germline V gene, CDR1 is MNHNS and CDR2 is SASEGT. The CDR3 runs to 13 residues. V was clipped by 10 bases and J by 5 bases, with 17 bases between them. The chain's CDR3 is CATSRGSWETQYF. Here the CDR3 DNA reads TGTGCCACCTCAAGGGGAAGCTGGGAGACCCAGTACTTC.

This clonotype was found a few times. The junction departs from germline at one end; a sequencing error may be responsible. The chain uses TRBV4-3 and TRBJ1-1; D unclear. Germline-derived CDR1 and CDR2 are LGHNA and YSLEER. The CDR3 is 14 residues long. This CDR3 reads CASSHLRLNTETFF. The CDR3 nucleotides read TGCGCCAGCAGCCACCTCAGACTGAACACTGAAACTTTCTTT.

This chain joins TRBV12-3 or TRBV12-4 and TRBJ1-2; TRBD1 matches 7 bases. After removal of 6 bases from V and 0 bases from J, the junction contained 7 bases not matched to a gene. There are 15 residues in the CDR3. CDR3 DNA: TGTGCCAGCAGCAGTTCGGACAGGCCTAACTATGGCTACACCTTC. Protein product: CASSSSDRPNYGYTF.

The rearrangement uses TRBV25-1 and TRBJ1-6; D gene uncertain. Between the trimmed V and J ends, which lost 6 bases and 0 bases, there was a span of 9 bases. This CDR3 has 15 residues. Germline V gives CDR1 MGHDK, CDR2 SYGVNS. The CDR3 sequence is CASRGLLSYNSPLHF. The CDR3 DNA reads as TGTGCCAGCAGAGGGTTACTCTCCTATAATTCACCCCTCCACTTT.

This clonotype was observed many times. Mismatch with germline at one junction end may stem from a read error. The chain recombines TRBV27 with TRBJ2-5; the D gene is possibly TRBD1 (5 bases). Germline V lookup: CDR1 MNHEY, CDR2 SMNVEV (reference sequence). This CDR3 has 16 amino acids. CDR3 nucleotides: TGTGCCAGCAGTTCCATCAAAGTCGCAGGGCAAGCGACCCAGTACTTC. This codes for CASSSIKVAGQATQYF.

The chain couples TRBV20-1 to TRBJ2-3; 8 nucleotides agree with TRBD2. CDR3 size: 16 residues. Trimming removed 0 bases from V and 5 bases from J; junction bases left unmatched: 10. CDR1 is DFQATT, CDR2 SNEGSKA, per germline (reference sequence). CDR3 nucleotide sequence: TGCAGTGCTAGAGATCTCGGGAGGGGTTTGGAAGATACGCAGTATTTT. Protein sequence: CSARDLGRGLEDTQYF.

CDR3 sequence reads: CASAGYLEETQYF. CDR3 coding DNA: TGTGCCAGTGCAGGTTACCTGGAGGAGACCCAGTACTTC. The chain links TRBV19 to TRBJ2-5; D gene unclear. CDR1 is LNHDA and CDR2 is SQIVND in the germline V gene (reference sequence). The CDR3 runs to 13 residues. Trimming shortened V by 8 bases and J by 5 bases, and 15 bases separated the two germline ends.

V and J are TRBV29-1 and TRBJ2-5; weak D call: TRBD2 (6 bases). Trimming stripped 6 bases from V and 1 base from J, with 12 bases between. The CDR3 spans 13 residues. The V gene's germline CDR1 is SQVTM and CDR2 ANQGSEA. The CDR3 sequence: CSVPLGLQETQYF. The CDR3 coding sequence is TGCAGCGTCCCATTGGGACTCCAAGAGACCCAGTACTTC.

The chain links TRBV7-2 to TRBJ2-5, with 8 bases identical to TRBD2. Germline trimming cut 4 bases from V and 5 bases from J; bases unmatched to any gene: 6. The length of the CDR3 is 14 residues. From germline, CDR1 is SGHTA and CDR2 FQGNSA. The CDR3 is CASSSGGPMETQYF. Here the CDR3 DNA reads TGTGCCAGCAGCTCGGGAGGGCCGATGGAGACCCAGTACTTC.

This clonotype showed up just a few times. The chain links TRBV10-3 to TRBJ2-7; D call uncertain. V was shortened by 3 bases and J by 9 bases, with 21 bases between the two germline ends. The CDR3 consists of 15 residues. CDR1 is ENHRY and CDR2 is SYGVKD in the germline V gene. CDR3 bases: TGTGCCATCAGTGACCTGGCCCCTGACTCGTCTCCGCAGTACTTC. This encodes CAISDLAPDSSPQYF.

This clonotype was seen a handful of times. The V gene is TRBV9, the J gene TRBJ2-2; D gene uncertain. V was trimmed by 0 bases and J by 5 bases, leaving 8 bases between them. The CDR3 covers 14 residues. Germline V gene lookup returns CDR1 SGDLS and CDR2 YYNGEE. As DNA, the CDR3 is TGTGCCAGCAGCGTAGCCCCTCTTACCGGGGAGCTGTTTTTT. Its translation: CASSVAPLTGELFF.

The chain is built from TRBV2 and TRBJ2-3; D perhaps matches TRBD1 (6 bases). The length of the CDR3 is 13 residues. Germline loops: CDR1 SNHLY, CDR2 FYNNEI. V was clipped by 9 bases and J by 0 bases, with 10 bases between them. CDR3 in amino acids: CARNRESTDTQYF. In DNA form, the CDR3 reads TGTGCCAGGAACAGGGAAAGCACAGATACGCAGTATTTT.

Only a few counts were recorded for this clonotype. Given the absence of the conserved phenylalanine or tryptophan at the CDR3 end, a read error is likely. This chain uses TRBV9 with TRBJ2-7; D ambiguous. The CDR3 consists of 11 residues. V dropped 3 bases and J dropped 3 bases, with 4 bases sitting between them. Germline V gives CDR1 SGDLS, CDR2 YYNGEE. CDR3 DNA sequence: TGTGCCAGCAGCGCGAGCTACGAGCAGTACCTC. Its protein product is CASSASYEQYL.

The rearrangement uses TRBV6-5 and TRBJ1-1; tentatively, D is TRBD1 (5 bases). The CDR3 loop spans 15 amino acids. Trimming left V 7 bases short and J 6 bases short, with 21 bases between. The V gene's germline CDR1 is MNHEY and CDR2 SVGAGI. For the CDR3, the DNA is TGTGCCAGCACCATGGGGGAGTGGGAGATTGCTGAAGCTTTCTTT. Protein product: CASTMGEWEIAEAFF.

The chain recombines TRBV4-3 with TRBJ2-1; D is unclear. The DNA end favors TRBJ2-7, so the J call may be wrong. The CDR3 spans 13 residues. CDR1 and CDR2 from the germline V gene are LGHNA and YSLEER. The CDR3 loop is CASSPDIYYEQYF. CDR3 sequence (DNA): TGCGCCAGCAGCCCCGACATCTACTACGAGCAGTACTTC.